The 32 T cell receptor beta chains in this list originate from one sample, sequenced in a study of cytomegalovirus exposure and HLA in healthy donors. Primers for the PCR totalled 60 Vbeta and 13 Jbeta. Clones were read by immunoSEQ multiplex PCR, and TCRdb kept only the in-frame ones, dropping some. The table shows fewer than 110,000 clones, with under 85% occurring only once. The source material was PBMCs. The source of these receptors is a man aged 50 to 59 in good health and CMV-seropositive.

This chain uses TRBV6-1 with TRBJ2-7, with D possibly being TRBD1 (8 bases). V was clipped by 5 bases and J by 2 bases, with 16 bases between them. Germline CDR1 MNHNS, CDR2 SASEGT. This CDR3 region has 15 residues. CDR3 sequence reads: CASSSHRGGTYEQYF. As DNA, the CDR3 is TGTGCCAGCAGTTCCCACAGGGGGGGAACCTACGAGCAGTACTTC.

This clone has just one count. This sample also contains other DNA sequences that code for the same CDR3. The chain couples TRBV6-1 to TRBJ1-5, with 10 bases that match TRBD1. V lost 6 bases, J lost 0 bases, and 2 bases stayed unmatched. Germline CDR1 reads MNHNS; CDR2 reads SASEGT. The CDR3 has 15 amino acids. The CDR3 nucleotides are TGTGCCAGCAGCGGACAGGGGGTTAGCAATCAGCCCCAGCATTTT. This translates into CASSGQGVSNQPQHF.

This chain joins TRBV5-1 and TRBJ2-7; 9 nucleotides line up with TRBD1. The J segment lost 6 bases and the V segment lost 4 bases, leaving 8 bases of the junction unmatched. The CDR3 is 14 residues long. Germline CDR1 and CDR2: SGHRS and YFSETQ. CDR3 sequence: CASSPEGTGSEQYF. CDR3 in DNA: TGCGCCAGCAGCCCCGAAGGGACAGGGTCCGAGCAGTACTTC.

The chain uses TRBV19 and TRBJ1-2; the match to TRBD1 covers 8 bases. The ends lost 6 bases at V and 6 bases at J; junction bases unmatched: 6. CDR1 is LNHDA and CDR2 is SQIVND in the germline V gene (reference sequence). The CDR3 contains 13 residues. The chain's CDR3 is CASRTGQDDGYTF. CDR3 DNA: TGTGCCAGTAGGACGGGACAGGATGATGGCTACACCTTC.

In its sample, this clone was seen a few times. The chain employs TRBV10-3 and TRBJ2-7; 9 bases fit TRBD1. The CDR3 sequence is 16 residues long. Germline CDR1 ENHRY, CDR2 SYGVKD. The ends lost 6 bases at V and 2 bases at J; junction bases unmatched: 11. Here the CDR3 reads CAIRESGQGAPYEQYF. The CDR3 nucleotides read TGTGCCATCAGGGAATCGGGACAGGGAGCCCCCTACGAGCAGTACTTC.

The chain has TRBV2 and TRBJ2-1; TRBD1 matches at 7 bases. Germline assignment: CDR1 SNHLY and CDR2 FYNNEI. The V gene end was trimmed by 8 bases and the J gene end by 8 bases; junction bases not matched to a gene: 12. The CDR3 extends over 14 amino acids. CDR3 amino acids: CASSLLRQGDEQFF. The DNA of the CDR3 is TGTGCCAGCTCTCTTCTAAGACAGGGCGATGAGCAGTTCTTC. Variable domain in full (rest from reference TRBV2 and TRBJ2-1): EPEVTQTPSHQVTQMGQEVILRCVPISNHLYFYWYRQILGQKVEFLVSFYNNEISEKSEIFDDQFSVERPDGSNFTLKIRSTKLEDSAMYFCASSLLRQGDEQFFGPGTRLTVL.

Written as DNA, the CDR3 is TGTGCCAGTAGTATCGGTACGGGTGAGCTCGACGAGCAGTACTTC. It translates to CASSIGTGELDEQYF. V and J are TRBV19 and TRBJ2-7; no definite D call. V was clipped by 3 bases and J by 5 bases, with 17 bases between them. CDR1 LNHDA and CDR2 SQIVND come from the germline V gene (reference sequence). This CDR3 comprises 15 residues.

The V and J genes are TRBV7-7 and TRBJ2-1; 8 bases align to TRBD2. The trim removed 5 bases at V and 7 bases at J, leaving 4 bases unmatched. This CDR3 has 13 residues. Germline-derived CDR1 and CDR2 are SSHAT and FNYEAQ (reference sequence). The CDR3 DNA is TGTGCCAGCAGCCCCCCGGGGGGGAATGAGCAGTTCTTC. Amino acid sequence: CASSPPGGNEQFF.

The rearrangement links TRBV7-2 to TRBJ2-1, with unresolved D. This CDR3 has 11 amino acids. Between the trimmed V and J ends, which lost 2 bases and 8 bases, there was a span of 4 bases. Germline assignment: CDR1 SGHTA and CDR2 FQGNSA. The CDR3 here is CASSLFDEQFF. The DNA for the CDR3 is TGTGCCAGCAGCTTATTCGATGAGCAGTTCTTC.

There are a few counts of this clone. As DNA, the CDR3 is TGTGCCAGTAGTGAACCTAGCGGGAGTTCCTACAATGAGCAGTTCTTC. Translation: CASSEPSGSSYNEQFF. The chain is built from TRBV19 and TRBJ2-1, with TRBD2 matching 10 bases. Germline V gene sequence: CDR1 LNHDA, CDR2 SQIVND (reference sequence). V shed 5 bases and J 1 base; nucleotides not matched to a gene: 5. This CDR3 spans 16 amino acids.

The V call is TRBV19, the J call TRBJ2-7, with 7 bases fitting TRBD1. V shed 4 bases and J 3 bases; nucleotides not matched to a gene: 6. Germline loops: CDR1 LNHDA, CDR2 SQIVND (reference sequence). The CDR3 runs 14 residues. CDR3 DNA: TGTGCCAGTAGTAACAGGGGAAGATTCTACGAGCAGTACTTC. Protein: CASSNRGRFYEQYF.

The chain couples TRBV27 to TRBJ1-4; 7 bases match TRBD1. CDR1 and CDR2 (germline): MNHEY, SMNVEV (reference sequence). V was pared by 10 bases and J by 1 base, with 12 bases of the junction left unmatched. This CDR3 spans 16 amino acids. CDR3 residues: CAIPPGQRLTNEKLFF. CDR3 DNA sequence: TGTGCCATCCCTCCGGGACAGAGGCTAACTAATGAAAAACTGTTTTTT.

The chain employs TRBV6-4 and TRBJ1-5, with 7 bases fitting TRBD1. The CDR3 loop spans 16 amino acids. V was pared by 2 bases and J by 1 base, with 5 bases of the junction left unmatched. CDR1 is MRHNA and CDR2 is SNTAGT in the germline V gene. The CDR3 DNA reads as TGTGCCAGCAGTGACGGGGGACAGTTAAGCAATCAGCCCCAGCATTTT. As protein: CASSDGGQLSNQPQHF.

This clone was counted only a few times. The chain uses TRBV25-1 and TRBJ1-4, with 10 nucleotides matching TRBD1. Germline V gene sequence: CDR1 MGHDK, CDR2 SYGVNS. This CDR3 has 15 residues. Trimming at V came to 2 bases and at J to 7 bases, leaving 4 bases not matched to a gene. CDR3 nucleotide sequence: TGTGCCAGCAGTGAAGGGACAGGGGAGGTTGAAAAACTGTTTTTT. Encoded protein: CASSEGTGEVEKLFF.

CDR3 amino acids: CASSYGTGAYEQYF. The CDR3 bases are TGTGCCAGCAGCTACGGGACAGGGGCTTACGAGCAGTACTTC. V and J are TRBV11-2 and TRBJ2-7; 10 bases are a match to TRBD1. The V gene end was trimmed by 4 bases and the J gene end by 4 bases; junction bases not matched to a gene: 4. Germline V gene sequence: CDR1 SGHAT, CDR2 FQNNGV. This CDR3 comprises 14 residues.

CDR3 DNA sequence: TGTGCCAGCAACCTAGGGGGGGGTGAGCAGTTCTTC. Translation: CASNLGGGEQFF. The chain recombines TRBV5-4 with TRBJ2-1; TRBD2 is a possible D gene (7 bases). The CDR3 is 12 amino acids. Between the trimmed V and J ends, which lost 6 bases and 9 bases, there was a span of 13 bases. Per germline, CDR1 SGHNT and CDR2 YYREEE (reference sequence).

CDR3 region: CASSLVWGGRGNEQFF. DNA of the CDR3: TGTGCCAGCAGCTTGGTTTGGGGCGGGAGGGGCAATGAGCAGTTCTTC. V is TRBV5-6 and J is TRBJ2-1; 9 nucleotides align to TRBD2. V was pared by 0 bases and J by 6 bases, with 7 bases of the junction left unmatched. This CDR3 contains 16 residues. Per the germline V gene, CDR1 is SGHDT and CDR2 is YYEEEE.

The genes are TRBV15 and TRBJ1-4; D is perhaps TRBD1 (5 bases). The CDR3 has 15 residues. V gave up 0 bases and J gave up 2 bases, with 7 bases separating them. CDR1 and CDR2 (germline): LNHNV, YYDKDF (reference sequence). This chain's CDR3 is CATSREAGTNEKLFF. For the CDR3, the DNA is TGTGCCACCAGCAGAGAAGCAGGGACTAATGAAAAACTGTTTTTT.

This clone was picked up a small number of times. The chain recombines TRBV19 with TRBJ2-3; 7 bases agree with TRBD1. CDR3 length: 14 residues. CDR1 is LNHDA, CDR2 SQIVND, per germline (reference sequence). V shed 3 bases and J 1 base; nucleotides not matched to a gene: 1. The CDR3 here is CASSITGGTDTQYF. The CDR3 DNA reads as TGTGCCAGTAGTATTACAGGGGGCACAGATACGCAGTATTTT.

V and J are TRBV28 and TRBJ2-7, with 7 positions matching TRBD2. The junction had 6 bases not matched to a gene; V was cut back by 4 bases and J by 0 bases. Germline V gives CDR1 MDHEN, CDR2 SYDVKM. This CDR3 has 15 amino acids. CDR3 coding DNA: TGTGCCAGCAGTTCCCCCGGGGGGAGCTCCTACGAGCAGTACTTC. This translates into CASSSPGGSSYEQYF.

Points on this clone: Compared with germline, one end of the junction differs, possibly owing to a read error. The gene calls are TRBV7-9 and TRBJ2-2; weak D call: TRBD2 (5 bases). The germline gives CDR1 SEHNR, CDR2 FQNEAQ (reference sequence). This CDR3 has 17 amino acids. The CDR3 here is CSSSQQRTGSDTGELFF. DNA for the CDR3: TGTTCCAGCAGCCAGCAAAGGACTGGGAGTGACACCGGGGAGCTGTTTTTT.

The V and J genes are TRBV7-3 and TRBJ2-1, with 12 bases aligning to TRBD2. The CDR3 extends over 15 amino acids. The J segment lost 4 bases and the V segment lost 7 bases, leaving 5 bases of the junction unmatched. CDR1 and CDR2 (germline): SGHTA, FQGTGA. The CDR3 nucleotides read TGTGCCAGCAACCAGGGACTAGCGGGTTACAATGAGCAGTTCTTC. Translation: CASNQGLAGYNEQFF.

The chain employs TRBV9 and TRBJ2-2; 7 nucleotides agree with TRBD1. V dropped 1 base and J dropped 4; count of bases not matched to a gene: 4. There are 15 residues in the CDR3. Germline V gene lookup returns CDR1 SGDLS and CDR2 YYNGEE. Written as DNA, the CDR3 is TGTGCCAGCAGCGTAAAAGGGGGCTTCACCGGGGAGCTGTTTTTT. Protein: CASSVKGGFTGELFF.

J is TRBJ1-3 and V is TRBV19; D remains unclear. The V end lost 9 bases, the J end lost 3 bases, and 15 bases lay between the germline ends. Per germline, CDR1 LNHDA and CDR2 SQIVND (reference sequence). The CDR3 loop spans 14 amino acids. The CDR3 bases are TGTGCCAGCGCTCCTCTGGCTCTTGGAAACACCATATATTTT. As protein: CASAPLALGNTIYF.

The V gene is TRBV6-6, the J gene TRBJ2-5; tentatively, D is TRBD2 (7 bases). The J call is in doubt because the DNA end fits TRBJ2-7 better. CDR1 and CDR2 from the germline V gene are MNHNY and SVGAGI (reference sequence). The length of the CDR3 is 13 residues. The CDR3 DNA is TGTGCCAGCGGGAGGGGGTCTTCCTACGAGCAGTACTTC. This gives the protein CASGRGSSYEQYF.

The genes are TRBV5-1 and TRBJ2-1, with 10 bases lining up with TRBD2. This CDR3 has 15 residues. Germline lookup yields CDR1 SGHRS and CDR2 YFSETQ. Trimming removed 0 bases from V and 8 bases from J; junction bases left unmatched: 5. This CDR3 is CASSLGLAGPHEQFF. DNA of the CDR3: TGCGCCAGCAGCTTGGGACTAGCGGGCCCCCATGAGCAGTTCTTC.

The J gene is TRBJ2-1, the V gene TRBV28; D gene ambiguous. V lost 3 bases and J lost 6, with 15 bases in between. CDR3 length: 15 amino acids. Germline-derived CDR1 and CDR2 are MDHEN and SYDVKM. CDR3 nucleotide sequence: TGTGCCAGCAGTTTTTTCCGGCTAGGTGGCAATGAGCAGTTCTTC. This codes for CASSFFRLGGNEQFF.

This clone is termed medium-sized. The chain couples TRBV25-1 to TRBJ2-7, with 7 bases aligning to TRBD2. Trimming took 3 bases from V and 4 from J; bases not matched to a gene: 12. CDR1 MGHDK and CDR2 SYGVNS come from the germline V gene. The CDR3 is 16 amino acids. The CDR3, as DNA: TGTGCCAGCAGTGACACCTTAACGCGGGAGCAATACGAGCAGTACTTC. Residues: CASSDTLTREQYEQYF.

The gene calls are TRBV29-1 and TRBJ1-5; D perhaps matches TRBD1 (6 bases). Germline V lookup: CDR1 SQVTM, CDR2 ANQGSEA. Between the trimmed V and J ends, which lost 7 bases and 6 bases, there was a span of 19 bases. CDR3 length: 14 amino acids. CDR3 in DNA: TGCAGCGCCCGGACTGGGGGAGGGGGTCAGCCCCAGCATTTT. Its translation: CSARTGGGGQPQHF.

CDR3 in amino acids: CASSLERPAIGQGLARYTF. The CDR3 nucleotides read TGTGCCAGCAGTCTGGAGCGACCGGCGATCGGACAGGGTTTAGCCCGCTACACCTTC. The rearrangement joins TRBV27 to TRBJ1-2, with 8 bases matching TRBD1. Germline V gene lookup returns CDR1 MNHEY and CDR2 SMNVEV (reference sequence). The CDR3 has 19 residues. V was pared by 5 bases and J by 9 bases, with 26 bases of the junction left unmatched.

The sample holds one count of this clone. CDR3: CASSRQGNAYEQYF. In DNA, the CDR3 is TGTGCCAGCAGCAGACAGGGGAACGCCTACGAGCAGTACTTC. The rearrangement uses TRBV27 and TRBJ2-7; 8 bases align to TRBD1. The germline V gene encodes CDR1 MNHEY and CDR2 SMNVEV (reference sequence). The CDR3 extends over 14 amino acids. J lost 2 bases, V lost 6 bases, and 6 bases had no gene match.

The V gene is TRBV27, the J gene TRBJ2-3; no clear D. This CDR3 contains 15 residues. The V gene lost 7 bases and the J gene lost 3 bases, with 17 bases spanning the gap. Germline-derived CDR1 and CDR2 are MNHEY and SMNVEV (reference sequence). Here the CDR3 DNA reads TGTGCCAGCATGTATCGACAAACGGTAACAGATACGCAGTATTTT. Amino acids: CASMYRQTVTDTQYF.